These 12 T cell receptor beta chains share one sample of origin, sequenced in a study of T cell repertoires in cytomegalovirus infection (dated by TCRdb to about 2019). No cognate antigen is known for these TCRs. The sample's treatment or condition label is to be understood as: in vitro stimulation with specific CMV peptide epitopes to enrich CMV-specific T cells. The sequencing machine was an Illumina HiSeq 1500. In TCRdb, the public reads were trimmed at Q25 with fastp and aligned with MiXCR, with productive beta chains retained. Each CDR3 protein gets just one entry, which takes the most common genes and DNA from the rows behind it. The sample table records 750,000 to 950,000 distinct CDR3 sequences; about 29% of these occur just once. The ten largest clones add up to approximately 14% of the sample. The input for sequencing was cultured CD8+ T cells from PBMCs, taken from culture after CMV antigen stimulation. Every receptor here comes from a human donor in good health (CMV status not recorded). Some clones in this sample may be carry-over from other donors' samples.

The gene calls are TRBV7-9 and TRBJ1-4; 9 nucleotides align to TRBD1. CDR1 is SEHNR and CDR2 is FQNEAQ in the germline V gene (reference sequence). J lost 4 bases, V lost 4 bases, and 10 bases had no gene match. This CDR3 spans 17 amino acids. The CDR3 spells CASSSGQGGLNNEKLFF. DNA of the CDR3: TGTGCCAGCAGCTCGGGACAGGGCGGGCTTAATAATGAAAAACTGTTTTTT.

This clonotype was counted a few times. The V call is TRBV6-6, the J call TRBJ1-2; weak D call: TRBD1 (5 bases). The CDR3 is made up of 14 amino acids. The V end lost 0 bases, the J end lost 6 bases, and 11 bases lay between the germline ends. The germline V gene has CDR1 MNHNY and CDR2 SVGAGI (reference sequence). The CDR3 protein is CASSYSGGGHGYTF. The CDR3 nucleotides read TGTGCCAGCAGTTACTCGGGGGGAGGACATGGCTACACCTTC.

This clonotype was picked up many times. The rearrangement joins TRBV7-6 to TRBJ2-7, with D perhaps TRBD1 or TRBD2 (5 bases each). Trimming cost V 6 bases and J 0 bases, with 9 bases left between them. The germline CDR1 and CDR2 sequences are SGHVS and FNYEAQ. The CDR3 loop spans 13 amino acids. The CDR3: CASRGELSYEQYF. In DNA form, the CDR3 reads TGTGCCAGCAGGGGGGAACTCTCCTACGAGCAGTACTTC.

In DNA form, the CDR3 reads TGCAGCGTTGAATGGGGGGGAGGTCAGTCCTACGAGCAGTACTTC. It yields the protein CSVEWGGGQSYEQYF. This rearrangement joins TRBV29-1 to TRBJ2-7, with 7 bases matching TRBD2. Germline loops: CDR1 SQVTM, CDR2 ANQGSEA. V was clipped by 2 bases and J by 1 base; unmatched bases: 8. The CDR3 extends over 15 amino acids.

The V and J genes are TRBV14 and TRBJ2-3; TRBD1 aligns across 8 bases. Per the germline V gene, CDR1 is SGHDN and CDR2 is FVKESK. Germline trimming cut 4 bases from V and 2 bases from J; bases unmatched to any gene: 8. This CDR3 is 16 amino acids long. CDR3 loop: CASSLPGQDTTDTQYF. CDR3 in DNA: TGTGCCAGCAGCCTTCCGGGACAGGATACCACAGATACGCAGTATTTT.

The V and J genes are TRBV12-3 or TRBV12-4 and TRBJ1-1, with D possibly TRBD1 on 5 matching bases. CDR3 size: 12 residues. Deletions cut 5 bases from V and 11 bases from J, with 15 bases between. CDR3 region: CASSRVGREAFF. The CDR3 coding sequence is TGTGCCAGCAGTCGAGTGGGACGTGAGGCTTTCTTT.

The V gene is TRBV4-2, the J gene TRBJ2-2, with D perhaps being TRBD1 or TRBD2 (5 bases each). The CDR3 is made up of 16 amino acids. V lost 1 base to trimming and J lost 7 bases, with 16 bases between them. In germline, CDR1 is LGHNA, CDR2 YNFKEQ. The chain's CDR3 is CASSQAGTALNGELFF. The CDR3 bases are TGTGCCAGCAGCCAAGCCGGGACCGCTCTCAACGGGGAGCTGTTTTTT.

The chain recombines TRBV6-5 with TRBJ2-7, with TRBD1 matching 7 bases. There are 13 residues in the CDR3. Germline V gene lookup returns CDR1 MNHEY and CDR2 SVGAGI. Germline trimming cut 4 bases from V and 6 bases from J; bases unmatched to any gene: 6. The DNA for the CDR3 is TGTGCCAGCAGTTCTCCCAGGGGGAGCGAGCAGTACGTC. Translation gives CASSSPRGSEQYV.

This clonotype was seen at least ten times. The rearrangement links TRBV6-2 or TRBV6-3 to TRBJ2-5, with TRBD2 identical over 7 bases. After removal of 2 bases from V and 1 base from J, the junction contained 4 bases not matched to a gene. Germline V gene data show CDR1 as MNHEY and CDR2 as SVGEGT. The CDR3 covers 15 residues. CDR3 bases: TGTGCCAGCAGTTACGTTTCGGGGGGCCAAGAGACCCAGTACTTC. This translates into CASSYVSGGQETQYF.

This clonotype has just a few counts. V and J are TRBV12-5 and TRBJ1-1; TRBD1 is a possible D gene (5 bases). The CDR3 totals 13 residues. Per the germline V gene, CDR1 is LGHNT and CDR2 is FRNRAP. The V end lost 4 bases, the J end lost 2 bases, and 8 bases lay between the germline ends. The CDR3 is CASGWGENTEAFF. The CDR3 DNA reads as TGTGCTAGTGGTTGGGGGGAAAACACTGAAGCTTTCTTT.

This clonotype was found a few times. This chain connects TRBV7-9 to TRBJ1-2; D unclear. Between the trimmed V and J ends, which lost 0 bases and 5 bases, there was a span of 10 bases. The CDR3 is 14 amino acids. Per germline, CDR1 SEHNR and CDR2 FQNEAQ (reference sequence). CDR3 nucleotide sequence: TGTGCCAGCAGCTTAGCGAGGCAGCCTTATGGCTACACCTTC. It codes for CASSLARQPYGYTF.

This clonotype was seen a handful of times. The gene calls are TRBV14 and TRBJ1-5; the D gene is possibly TRBD1 (5 bases). Germline V gene data show CDR1 as SGHDN and CDR2 as FVKESK. The length of the CDR3 is 14 residues. Deletions cut 9 bases from V and 2 bases from J, with 14 bases between. CDR3 DNA: TGTGCCAGGGAATTTCCGACAGGCAATCAGCCCCAGCATTTT. It codes for CAREFPTGNQPQHF.